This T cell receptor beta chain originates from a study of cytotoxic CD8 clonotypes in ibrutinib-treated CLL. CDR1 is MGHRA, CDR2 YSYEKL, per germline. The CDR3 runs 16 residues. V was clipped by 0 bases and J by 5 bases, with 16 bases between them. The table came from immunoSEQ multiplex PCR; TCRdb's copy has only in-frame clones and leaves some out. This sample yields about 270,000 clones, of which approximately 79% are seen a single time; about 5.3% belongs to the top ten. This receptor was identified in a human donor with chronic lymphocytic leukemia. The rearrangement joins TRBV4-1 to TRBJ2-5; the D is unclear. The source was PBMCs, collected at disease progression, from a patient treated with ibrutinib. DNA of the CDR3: TGCGCCAGCAGCCAAGATTATAATCCAGGAGAGGAGACCCAGTACTTC. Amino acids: CASSQDYNPGEETQYF.